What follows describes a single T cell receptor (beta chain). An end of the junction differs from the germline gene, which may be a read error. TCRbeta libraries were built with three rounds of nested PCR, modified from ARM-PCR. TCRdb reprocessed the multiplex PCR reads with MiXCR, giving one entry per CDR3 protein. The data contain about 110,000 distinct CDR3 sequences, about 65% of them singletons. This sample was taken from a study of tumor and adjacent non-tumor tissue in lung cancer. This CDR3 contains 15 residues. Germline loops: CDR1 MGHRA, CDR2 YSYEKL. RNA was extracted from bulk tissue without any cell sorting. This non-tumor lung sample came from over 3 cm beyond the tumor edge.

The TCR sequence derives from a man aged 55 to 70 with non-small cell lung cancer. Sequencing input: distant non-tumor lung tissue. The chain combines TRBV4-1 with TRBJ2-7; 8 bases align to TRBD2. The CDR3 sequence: CASIQDRGGSYERYF. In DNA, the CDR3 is TGCGCCAGCATCCAAGATCGGGGGGGGTCCTACGAGCGGTACTTC.